What follows are 25 T cell receptor beta chains derived from one specimen sequenced in a study of blood T cell repertoires in COVID-19. The method was immunoSEQ multiplex PCR; TCRdb's version includes in-frame clones alone and lacks a portion of them. The sample lists roughly 150,000 clones, 80% to 90% occurring once. The specimen sequenced was peripheral blood. Receptors originate from a man aged 18 to 29 with COVID-19, enrolled during active disease.

This clone came up once. J is TRBJ2-1 and V is TRBV2, with 13 bases that match TRBD2. This CDR3 contains 15 residues. The V segment lost 7 bases and the J segment 6 bases; nucleotides outside the gene matches: 6. Germline loops: CDR1 SNHLY, CDR2 FYNNEI. For the CDR3, the DNA is TGTGCCAGCACTAAACTAGCGGGAGGGGTCAATGAGCAGTTCTTC. It codes for CASTKLAGGVNEQFF. Full variable domain (outside the CDR3, taken from reference TRBV2 and TRBJ2-1): EPEVTQTPSHQVTQMGQEVILRCVPISNHLYFYWYRQILGQKVEFLVSFYNNEISEKSEIFDDQFSVERPDGSNFTLKIRSTKLEDSAMYFCASTKLAGGVNEQFFGPGTRLTVL.

DNA of the CDR3: TGTGCCAGTAGCTTCCAGGGGGCGAACACTGAAGCTTTCTTT. It yields the protein CASSFQGANTEAFF. The chain couples TRBV19 to TRBJ1-1; 8 bases are a match to TRBD1. This CDR3 comprises 14 residues. V trimming: 6 bases; J trimming: 1 base; junction bases outside the gene matches: 4. The germline gives CDR1 LNHDA, CDR2 SQIVND (reference sequence).

The DNA for the CDR3 is TGTGCCAGTAGCGACGTAAGTAGCTCATACCACGAGCAGTACTTC. Encoded protein: CASSDVSSSYHEQYF. The chain has TRBV19 and TRBJ2-7, with D unclear. CDR3 length: 15 residues. The ends were cut back, 6 bases at V and 5 bases at J, with 20 bases in the middle. Germline loops: CDR1 LNHDA, CDR2 SQIVND (reference sequence).

The chain couples TRBV9 to TRBJ2-3, with D unclear. V was pared by 6 bases and J by 2 bases, with 10 bases between. The CDR3 covers 13 residues. CDR1 is SGDLS and CDR2 is YYNGEE in the germline V gene. This CDR3 reads CASTAPYTDTQYF. The CDR3 DNA is TGTGCCAGCACCGCGCCCTACACAGATACGCAGTATTTT.

This clone was detected only a few times. One junction end does not reproduce the germline sequence, and a read error may be involved. The gene calls are TRBV4-3 and TRBJ1-4; D is uncertain. Germline V lookup: CDR1 LGHNA, CDR2 YSLEER. The CDR3 loop spans 17 amino acids. CDR3 bases: TGCGCCAGCAGCCAAGATGCTCGGGGATCCGGGAATGAAAAACTGCTTTTT. Its translation is CASSQDARGSGNEKLLF.

The rearrangement joins TRBV18 to TRBJ2-2; 7 positions agree with TRBD2. The junction had 9 bases not matched to a gene; V was cut back by 7 bases and J by 7 bases. The CDR3 runs to 14 residues. Germline V gene lookup returns CDR1 KGHSH and CDR2 LQKENI. The CDR3, as DNA: TGTGCCAGCTTCCCCTCCGGGGACTACGGGGAGCTGTTTTTT. It encodes CASFPSGDYGELFF.

The genes are TRBV4-1 and TRBJ1-6; 7 positions agree with TRBD1. The CDR3 runs to 15 residues. Per germline, CDR1 MGHRA and CDR2 YSYEKL. Trimming at V came to 3 bases and at J to 9 bases, leaving 8 bases not matched to a gene. CDR3 in DNA: TGCGCCAGCAGCCATCAGGGACAGAGAAGTTCACCCCTCCACTTT. This sequence encodes CASSHQGQRSSPLHF.

The chain links TRBV6-5 to TRBJ1-4, with D possibly being TRBD1 (6 bases). From germline, CDR1 is MNHEY and CDR2 SVGAGI. This CDR3 has 14 amino acids. Trimming removed 6 bases at V and 0 bases at J, with 8 bases between. The CDR3 DNA is TGTGCCAGCAGGGACAGAGCAACTAATGAAAAACTGTTTTTT. Its protein is CASRDRATNEKLFF.

The V call is TRBV29-1, the J call TRBJ2-1, with a tentative D call TRBD2 (5 bases). Germline V gene sequence: CDR1 SQVTM, CDR2 ANQGSEA. The CDR3 sequence is 14 residues long. The ends were cut back, 5 bases at V and 1 base at J, with 12 bases in the middle. The CDR3 DNA follows: TGCAGCGTTCTTTCGTGGGAGTCCTACAATGAGCAGTTCTTC. This encodes CSVLSWESYNEQFF.

The J gene is TRBJ2-5, the V gene TRBV10-2; the D gene is possibly TRBD2 (7 bases). Germline V gene sequence: CDR1 WSHSY, CDR2 SAAADI. V dropped 3 bases and J dropped 0 bases, with 17 bases sitting between them. The length of the CDR3 is 17 residues. DNA of the CDR3: TGCGCCAGCAGTGATCAGGGGCTAGCGGTGTACCAAGAGACCCAGTACTTC. This translates into CASSDQGLAVYQETQYF.

This clone was seen a few times. The chain combines TRBV4-3 with TRBJ1-2; TRBD1 agrees at 8 bases. Germline trimming cut 6 bases from V and 2 bases from J; bases unmatched to any gene: 11. The germline V gene encodes CDR1 LGHNA and CDR2 YSLEER. CDR3 length equals 16 residues. The CDR3 coding sequence is TGCGCCAGCAGTCCTACACCGACAGGGGCGAACTATGGCTACACCTTC. Its translation is CASSPTPTGANYGYTF.

This rearrangement joins TRBV6-1 to TRBJ2-7; TRBD1 aligns across 9 bases. The CDR3 extends over 19 amino acids. V lost 1 base to trimming and J lost 2 bases; unmatched junction nucleotides: 15. The germline V gene has CDR1 MNHNS and CDR2 SASEGT. The CDR3 coding sequence is TGTGCCAGCAGTGAAGGATTCGGGACAGGGCCCTCAATTCCCTACGAGCAGTACTTC. Protein: CASSEGFGTGPSIPYEQYF.

The chain joins TRBV5-1 to TRBJ2-3; D is ambiguous. The CDR3 runs to 15 residues. The V gene lost 4 bases and the J gene lost 2 bases, with 14 bases spanning the gap. Germline CDR1 SGHRS, CDR2 YFSETQ. The CDR3 region is CASSPPRLTTDTQYF. CDR3 DNA sequence: TGCGCCAGCAGCCCCCCTAGGTTGACCACAGATACGCAGTATTTT.

This rearrangement joins TRBV28 to TRBJ1-5; no firm D call. Trimming removed 5 bases from V and 3 bases from J, with 11 bases in between. This CDR3 is 14 amino acids long. Germline V gives CDR1 MDHEN, CDR2 SYDVKM. CDR3 loop: CASSRGIFNQPQHF. CDR3 bases: TGTGCCAGCAGTAGAGGGATCTTCAATCAGCCCCAGCATTTT.

The rearrangement uses TRBV28 and TRBJ2-1, with TRBD2 identical over 13 bases. The CDR3 has 18 residues. V shed 6 bases and J 1 base; nucleotides not matched to a gene: 9. Germline CDR1 MDHEN, CDR2 SYDVKM. CDR3 DNA: TGTGCCAGCAGAACTAGCGGGAGGGCCGTGACATCCTACAATGAGCAGTTCTTC. This codes for CASRTSGRAVTSYNEQFF.

The V call is TRBV25-1, the J call TRBJ1-1; no clear D gene. Per the germline V gene, CDR1 is MGHDK and CDR2 is SYGVNS. The ends were cut back, 0 bases at V and 3 bases at J, with 5 bases in the middle. The CDR3 consists of 13 residues. CDR3 residues: CASSEYTDTEAFF. In DNA form, the CDR3 reads TGTGCCAGCAGTGAATATACAGACACTGAAGCTTTCTTT. The variable domain in full, completed from reference TRBV25-1 and TRBJ1-1, reads EADIYQTPRYLVIGTGKKITLECSQTMGHDKMYWYQQDPGMELHLIHYSYGVNSTEKGDLSSESTVSRIRTEHFPLTLESARPSHTSQYLCASSEYTDTEAFFGQGTRLTVV.

This clone appeared a few times. The rearrangement uses TRBV5-4 and TRBJ1-6, with D possibly matching TRBD1 (6 bases). Germline V gene data show CDR1 as SGHNT and CDR2 as YYREEE (reference sequence). This CDR3 has 14 amino acids. V shed 4 bases and J shed 10 bases, with 15 bases lying between them. CDR3 region: CASSPTGDRSPLHF. CDR3 DNA sequence: TGTGCCAGCAGCCCGACAGGTGATAGGTCACCCCTCCACTTT.

The chain employs TRBV7-9 and TRBJ2-1; perhaps TRBD1 as D (5 bases). From germline, CDR1 is SEHNR and CDR2 FQNEAQ (reference sequence). Trimming cost V 1 base and J 8 bases, with 15 bases left between them. The CDR3 length is 15 residues. This CDR3 reads CASSLGRQGSDEQFF. CDR3 in DNA: TGTGCCAGCAGCTTAGGTAGGCAGGGTTCGGATGAGCAGTTCTTC.

This chain connects TRBV27 to TRBJ2-7; 9 bases line up with TRBD2. V shed 5 bases and J 2 bases; nucleotides not matched to a gene: 10. The CDR3 loop spans 16 amino acids. Per the germline V gene, CDR1 is MNHEY and CDR2 is SMNVEV (reference sequence). CDR3 region: CASSILLAGRTYEQYF. CDR3 nucleotides: TGTGCCAGCAGTATACTACTAGCGGGCAGAACCTACGAGCAGTACTTC.

The genes are TRBV7-9 and TRBJ2-7; D might be TRBD1 (6 bases). Trimming shortened V by 6 bases and J by 4 bases, and 19 bases separated the two germline ends. Germline CDR1 is SEHNR and CDR2 is FQNEAQ (reference sequence). This CDR3 spans 15 amino acids. CDR3 sequence: CASSRQASPSYEQYF. CDR3 coding DNA: TGTGCCAGCAGTAGACAGGCCTCCCCTTCGTACGAGCAGTACTTC.

The chain recombines TRBV24-1 with TRBJ2-1, with TRBD2 matching 11 bases. V dropped 5 bases and J dropped 9; count of bases not matched to a gene: 11. CDR1 and CDR2 from the germline V gene are KGHDR and SFDVKD. There are 16 residues in the CDR3. This chain's CDR3 is CATSGISGRESGEQFF. The CDR3 bases are TGTGCCACCAGTGGTATTAGCGGGAGGGAATCTGGTGAGCAGTTCTTC.

The chain carries TRBV28 and TRBJ2-1, with D tentatively TRBD2 (6 bases). Germline assignment: CDR1 MDHEN and CDR2 SYDVKM. The ends were cut back, 2 bases at V and 4 bases at J, with 18 bases in the middle. The CDR3 extends over 17 amino acids. The CDR3 here is CASSLPAGGPGYNEQFF. The CDR3 nucleotides are TGTGCCAGCAGTTTACCAGCGGGTGGACCGGGATACAATGAGCAGTTCTTC.

The gene calls are TRBV3-1 (or the pseudogene TRBV3-2) and TRBJ2-1; maybe TRBD2 (6 bases). V dropped 3 bases and J dropped 0 bases, with 12 bases sitting between them. The CDR3 length is 16 residues. Germline CDR1 is LGHDT and CDR2 is YNNKEL (reference sequence). The CDR3 nucleotides read TGTGCCAGCAGCCAGCCTCTAGCGCGCTCCTACAATGAGCAGTTCTTC. This sequence encodes CASSQPLARSYNEQFF.

Worth noting for this clone: An end of the junction differs from the germline gene, which may be a read error. The V call is TRBV9, the J call TRBJ2-1; D might be TRBD2 (5 bases). The germline V gene encodes CDR1 SGDLS and CDR2 YYNGEE. This CDR3 is built from 15 residues. The CDR3 loop is CASSVDGESYDEQFF. CDR3 coding DNA: TGTGCCAGCAGCGTAGACGGGGAGTCCTACGATGAGCAGTTCTTC.

The chain uses TRBV7-2 and TRBJ2-2, with 13 bases that match TRBD2. The V gene end was trimmed by 5 bases and the J gene end by 5 bases; junction bases not matched to a gene: 2. CDR3 length: 15 amino acids. Germline CDR1 SGHTA, CDR2 FQGNSA. CDR3 region: CASSLGLAGTGELFF. DNA of the CDR3: TGTGCCAGCAGCCTGGGACTAGCGGGGACCGGGGAGCTGTTTTTT.